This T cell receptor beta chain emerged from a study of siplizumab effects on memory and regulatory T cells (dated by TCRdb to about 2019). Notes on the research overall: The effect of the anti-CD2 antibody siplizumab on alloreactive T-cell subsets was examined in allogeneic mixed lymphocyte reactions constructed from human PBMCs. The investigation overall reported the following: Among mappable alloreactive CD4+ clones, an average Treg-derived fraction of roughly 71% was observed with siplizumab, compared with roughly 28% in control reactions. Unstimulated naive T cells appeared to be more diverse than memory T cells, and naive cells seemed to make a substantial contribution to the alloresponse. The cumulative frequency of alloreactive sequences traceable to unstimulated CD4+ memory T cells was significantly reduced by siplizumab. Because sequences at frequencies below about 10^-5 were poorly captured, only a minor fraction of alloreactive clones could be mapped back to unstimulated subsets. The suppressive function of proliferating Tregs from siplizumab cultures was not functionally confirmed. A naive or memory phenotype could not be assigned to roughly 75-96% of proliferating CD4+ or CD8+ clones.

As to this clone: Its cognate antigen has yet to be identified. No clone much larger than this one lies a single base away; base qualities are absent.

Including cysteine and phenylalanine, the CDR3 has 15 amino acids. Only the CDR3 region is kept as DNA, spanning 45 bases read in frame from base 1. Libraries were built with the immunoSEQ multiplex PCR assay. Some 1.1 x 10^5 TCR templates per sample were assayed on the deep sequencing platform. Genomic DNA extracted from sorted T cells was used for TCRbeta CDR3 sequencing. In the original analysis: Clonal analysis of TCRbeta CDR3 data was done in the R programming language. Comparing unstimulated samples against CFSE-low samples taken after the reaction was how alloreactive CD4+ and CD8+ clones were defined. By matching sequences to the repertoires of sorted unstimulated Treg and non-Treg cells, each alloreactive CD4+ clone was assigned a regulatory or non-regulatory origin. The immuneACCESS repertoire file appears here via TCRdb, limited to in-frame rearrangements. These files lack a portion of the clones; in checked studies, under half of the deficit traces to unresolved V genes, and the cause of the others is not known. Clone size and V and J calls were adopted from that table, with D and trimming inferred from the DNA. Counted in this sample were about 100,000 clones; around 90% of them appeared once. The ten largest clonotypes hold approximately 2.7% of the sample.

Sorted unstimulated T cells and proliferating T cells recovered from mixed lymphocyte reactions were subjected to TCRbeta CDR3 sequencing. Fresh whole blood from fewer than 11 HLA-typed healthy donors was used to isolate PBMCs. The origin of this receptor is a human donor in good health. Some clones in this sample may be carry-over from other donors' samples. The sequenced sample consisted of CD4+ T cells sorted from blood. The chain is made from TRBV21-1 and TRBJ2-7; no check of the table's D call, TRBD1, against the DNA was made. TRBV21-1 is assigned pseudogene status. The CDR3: CASSPWDRGRYEQYF. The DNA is TGTGCCAGCAGCCCATGGGACAGGGGGCGTTACGAGCAGTACTTC.